This entry concerns a single TCR beta chain. Its antigen remains unknown. Deletions cut 4 bases from V and 2 bases from J, with 14 bases between. This CDR3 region has 15 residues. Germline-derived CDR1 and CDR2 are LNHNV and YYDKDF (reference sequence). Isolation of CD4+ and CD8+ T cells from PBMCs was achieved by sorting. The data originate from a study of CD8+ T cells in alopecia areata. Whole-study findings and limits: Scalp sequencing also captures normal skin's resident alphabeta T cells.

Sequencing relied on a cDNA template that was reverse transcribed from extracted RNA. The protocol was immunoSEQ multiplex PCR, while the TCRdb copy is restricted to in-frame clones and leaves out a portion. Of over 25,000 clones listed, 60% to 85% are singletons. The V and J genes are TRBV15 and TRBJ2-5, with D maybe TRBD2 (5 bases). This TCR was sampled from a human donor with alopecia areata. The sequencing input was NKG2D-low CD8+ T cells sorted from blood. CDR3 loop: CATSTTRIRQETQYF. In DNA form, the CDR3 reads TGTGCCACCAGCACCACTAGAATCCGACAAGAGACCCAGTACTTC. The full variable domain, completed using reference TRBV15 and TRBJ2-5, is DAMVIQNPRYQVTQFGKPVTLSCSQTLNHNVMYWYQQKSSQAPKLLFHYYDKDFNNEADTPDNFQSRRPNTSFCFLDIRSPGLGDTAMYLCATSTTRIRQETQYFGPGTRLLVL.